Listed below are T cell receptor beta chains from one sample, sequenced in a study of T-cell reconstitution after alpha-beta-depleted transplantation in children. In TCRdb, the PCR reads were re-called with MiXCR into one record per CDR3 protein. The sample lists about 100,000 distinct CDR3 sequences; 7.5% to 9.5% were seen once. The sequencing here drew on PBMCs, taken before TCRalphabeta/CD19-depleted stem cell transplant. These receptors all come from a boy aged 2 to 9 with acute lymphoblastic leukemia, due to receive a stem cell transplant. Each CDR3 is given with its conserved first and last residue. The D gene is left open where the match is weak. Clone size is given for some rows only: seen once, a few or many times, or a class if the clone is expanded.

abundance: many; v_gene: TRBV12-3/TRBV12-4; j_gene: TRBJ2-2; d_gene: TRBD2; CDR3nt: TGTGCCAGCAGTCCAACTAGCGGGTTCACCGGGGAGCTGTTTTTT; CDR3aa: CASSPTSGFTGELFF
abundance: many; v_gene: TRBV10-3; j_gene: TRBJ2-6; d_gene: NA; CDR3nt: TGTGCCTCCTCCCCGAGCTTCGTCTCTGGGGCCAACGTCCTGACTTTC; CDR3aa: CASSPSFVSGANVLTF
abundance: NA; v_gene: TRBV14; j_gene: TRBJ2-5; d_gene: NA; CDR3nt: TGTGCCAGCAGCCAAGTCGACAGGTTGGGCCAAGAGACCCAGTACTTC; CDR3aa: CASSQVDRLGQETQYF
abundance: many; v_gene: TRBV2; j_gene: TRBJ1-2; d_gene: TRBD1; CDR3nt: TGTGCCAGCAGTTTGGGACAGGGAGGAAGAGGCTACACCTTC; CDR3aa: CASSLGQGGRGYTF
abundance: many; v_gene: TRBV5-1; j_gene: TRBJ2-7; d_gene: NA; CDR3nt: TGCGCCAGCAGCCTGAGGCCGAGTGACGGATACGAGCAGTACTTC; CDR3aa: CASSLRPSDGYEQYF
abundance: few; v_gene: TRBV19; j_gene: TRBJ2-7; d_gene: TRBD1; CDR3nt: TGTGCCAGTAGTCACCTCCCCGGGACAGTATCCTCGTACGAGCAGTACTTC; CDR3aa: CASSHLPGTVSSYEQYF
abundance: many; v_gene: TRBV20-1; j_gene: TRBJ2-3; d_gene: TRBD1; CDR3nt: TGCAGTGCGAGGGACAGGGGGCGATCAGATACGCAGTATTTT; CDR3aa: CSARDRGRSDTQYF
abundance: many; v_gene: TRBV9; j_gene: TRBJ2-7; d_gene: TRBD1; CDR3nt: TGTGCCAGCAGCGTAGGGACAGGGGGCGAATACGAGCAGTACTTC; CDR3aa: CASSVGTGGEYEQYF
abundance: few; v_gene: TRBV5-1; j_gene: TRBJ2-7; d_gene: NA; CDR3nt: TGCGCCAGCAGCTTGAGGTCCGTGACGGGCGAGCAGTACTTC; CDR3aa: CASSLRSVTGEQYF
abundance: NA; v_gene: TRBV11-1; j_gene: TRBJ1-2; d_gene: NA; CDR3nt: TGTGCCAGCAGCCCCCGGCAGGGTGGATCTAATAGGAACTATGGCTACACCTTC; CDR3aa: CASSPRQGGSNRNYGYTF
abundance: many; v_gene: TRBV6-1; j_gene: TRBJ2-3; d_gene: NA; CDR3nt: TGTGCCAGCAAGGGTGAGAGGGGCTCAGATACGCAGTATTTT; CDR3aa: CASKGERGSDTQYF
abundance: many; v_gene: TRBV4-1; j_gene: TRBJ2-3; d_gene: NA; CDR3nt: TGCGCCTCGCGGTACACAGATACGCAGTATTTT; CDR3aa: CASRYTDTQYF
abundance: many; v_gene: TRBV7-9; j_gene: TRBJ2-7; d_gene: NA; CDR3nt: TGTGCCAGCAGCCCCAGGAGCGTCGGGGTCCCCTACGAGCAGTACTTC; CDR3aa: CASSPRSVGVPYEQYF
abundance: NA; v_gene: TRBV20-1; j_gene: TRBJ2-7; d_gene: NA; CDR3nt: TGCAGTGCTAGAGATCAGGGTAGCGGCTCCTACGAGCAGTACTTC; CDR3aa: CSARDQGSGSYEQYF
abundance: many; v_gene: TRBV28; j_gene: TRBJ2-1; d_gene: NA; CDR3nt: TGTGCCAGCAACATATTCCTTGACAATGAGCAGTTCTTC; CDR3aa: CASNIFLDNEQFF
abundance: NA; v_gene: TRBV15; j_gene: TRBJ1-1; d_gene: TRBD1; CDR3nt: TGTGCCACCAGCAGAACCGGGACAGGGATGAACACTGAAGCTTTCTTT; CDR3aa: CATSRTGTGMNTEAFF
abundance: many; v_gene: TRBV20-1; j_gene: TRBJ2-7; d_gene: TRBD2; CDR3nt: TGCAGTGCTGTCAGGAGCGGGACTGCCTACGAGCAGTACTTC; CDR3aa: CSAVRSGTAYEQYF
abundance: few; v_gene: TRBV18; j_gene: TRBJ2-6; d_gene: NA; CDR3nt: TGTGCCAGCCCCGACAGCTCTGGGGCCAACGTCCTGACTTTC; CDR3aa: CASPDSSGANVLTF
abundance: many; v_gene: TRBV5-4; j_gene: TRBJ2-7; d_gene: TRBD1; CDR3nt: TGTGCCAGCAGCCGGGACAGCATCTACGAGCAGTACTTC; CDR3aa: CASSRDSIYEQYF
abundance: many; v_gene: TRBV5-1; j_gene: TRBJ2-1; d_gene: NA; CDR3nt: TGCGCCAGCAGCTTGGTGGCGGGGCGGAGGAATGAGCAGTTCTTC; CDR3aa: CASSLVAGRRNEQFF
abundance: few; v_gene: TRBV5-1; j_gene: TRBJ2-2; d_gene: NA; CDR3nt: TGCGCCAGCAGCGCGCCGGGGGGCGCGGGCACCGGGGAGCTGTTTTTT; CDR3aa: CASSAPGGAGTGELFF
abundance: many; v_gene: TRBV20-1; j_gene: TRBJ2-3; d_gene: NA; CDR3nt: TGCAGTGCCCCGGGGGGCACAGATACGCAGTATTTT; CDR3aa: CSAPGGTDTQYF
abundance: NA; v_gene: TRBV20-1; j_gene: TRBJ1-4; d_gene: NA; CDR3nt: TGCAGTGCTAGAGATCAGGGGAAGGGTGAAAAACTGTTTTTT; CDR3aa: CSARDQGKGEKLFF
abundance: few; v_gene: TRBV6-1; j_gene: TRBJ1-1; d_gene: NA; CDR3nt: TGTGCCAGCAGTGAACCGGGGGGCTCTGAAGCTTTCTTT; CDR3aa: CASSEPGGSEAFF
abundance: many; v_gene: TRBV12-3/TRBV12-4; j_gene: TRBJ2-1; d_gene: NA; CDR3nt: TGTGCCAGCAGTCCAGAGGGGGGGTACGGTGAGCAGTTCTTC; CDR3aa: CASSPEGGYGEQFF
abundance: few; v_gene: TRBV5-6; j_gene: TRBJ2-1; d_gene: NA; CDR3nt: TGTGCCAGCCTCAAGGCGGGGCCCGGTGAGCAGTTCTTC; CDR3aa: CASLKAGPGEQFF
abundance: NA; v_gene: TRBV5-5; j_gene: TRBJ1-2; d_gene: TRBD1; CDR3nt: TGTGCCAGCAGCTTGGTACCCCGACAGGGTGATCGAGGCTACACCTTC; CDR3aa: CASSLVPRQGDRGYTF
abundance: few; v_gene: TRBV19; j_gene: TRBJ2-3; d_gene: NA; CDR3nt: TGTGCCAGTAGTTGGCAGCAAAGCACAGATACGCAGTATTTT; CDR3aa: CASSWQQSTDTQYF
abundance: many; v_gene: TRBV29-1; j_gene: TRBJ2-3; d_gene: NA; CDR3nt: TGCAGCGTTGCGTCGGCCGCAGATACGCAGTATTTT; CDR3aa: CSVASAADTQYF
abundance: NA; v_gene: TRBV6-5; j_gene: TRBJ2-3; d_gene: NA; CDR3nt: TGTGCCAGCAGTTACGGGCTAACTGCCCCAGATACGCAGTATTTT; CDR3aa: CASSYGLTAPDTQYF
abundance: few; v_gene: TRBV9; j_gene: TRBJ1-1; d_gene: NA; CDR3nt: TGTGCCAGCAGCGTAGATGCAGCTCCGAGGGCTGAAGCTTTCTTT; CDR3aa: CASSVDAAPRAEAFF
abundance: many; v_gene: TRBV7-2; j_gene: TRBJ2-2; d_gene: NA; CDR3nt: TGTGCCAGCAGCTTAGCCGGACTCACGAACACCGGGGAGCTGTTTTTT; CDR3aa: CASSLAGLTNTGELFF
abundance: NA; v_gene: TRBV20-1; j_gene: TRBJ1-5; d_gene: TRBD1; CDR3nt: TGCAGTGCTGGACAGGGACGGACTAGTCAGCCCCAGCATTTT; CDR3aa: CSAGQGRTSQPQHF
abundance: many; v_gene: TRBV20-1; j_gene: TRBJ1-4; d_gene: TRBD1; CDR3nt: TGCAGTGCTAGGACCAAAGGGACAGGGGATGAAAAACTGTTTTTT; CDR3aa: CSARTKGTGDEKLFF
abundance: NA; v_gene: TRBV5-1; j_gene: TRBJ2-7; d_gene: TRBD1; CDR3nt: TGCGCCAGCAGCCAGGGACAGAAAGGCGAGCAGTACTTC; CDR3aa: CASSQGQKGEQYF
abundance: few; v_gene: TRBV7-6; j_gene: TRBJ2-7; d_gene: NA; CDR3nt: TGTGCCAGCAGCTTATCCGGGGACTACGAGCAGTACTTC; CDR3aa: CASSLSGDYEQYF
abundance: few; v_gene: TRBV18; j_gene: TRBJ2-7; d_gene: TRBD2; CDR3nt: TGTGCCAGCTCCCCCCCGGGGGGTGAGGACGAGCAGTACTTC; CDR3aa: CASSPPGGEDEQYF
abundance: many; v_gene: TRBV7-9; j_gene: TRBJ2-1; d_gene: TRBD1; CDR3nt: TGTGCCAGCAGTTCGCCACAGGGGCCCAATGAGCAGTTCTTC; CDR3aa: CASSSPQGPNEQFF
abundance: few; v_gene: TRBV7-6; j_gene: TRBJ2-1; d_gene: TRBD1; CDR3nt: TGTGCCAGCAGCTTGCATCAGGGGGCTACGTATGAGCAGTTCTTC; CDR3aa: CASSLHQGATYEQFF
abundance: few; v_gene: TRBV6-4; j_gene: TRBJ2-1; d_gene: TRBD2; CDR3nt: TGTGCCAGCAGTGACTTTGCGGGGGGGTACAATGAGCAGTTCTTC; CDR3aa: CASSDFAGGYNEQFF
abundance: few; v_gene: TRBV28; j_gene: TRBJ2-1; d_gene: NA; CDR3nt: TGTGCCAGCAGTACAGTCGTGGGGATATCGTACAATGAGCAGTTCTTC; CDR3aa: CASSTVVGISYNEQFF
abundance: NA; v_gene: TRBV20-1; j_gene: TRBJ2-7; d_gene: NA; CDR3nt: TGCAGTTTATGGCGGGGGCTCTACGAGCAGTACTTC; CDR3aa: CSLWRGLYEQYF
abundance: NA; v_gene: TRBV7-8; j_gene: TRBJ2-7; d_gene: NA; CDR3nt: TGTGCCAGCAGCCCGAGGGACCTTGCCTACGAGCAGTACTTC; CDR3aa: CASSPRDLAYEQYF
abundance: many; v_gene: TRBV25-1; j_gene: TRBJ2-1; d_gene: TRBD2; CDR3nt: TGTGCCAGCAGTGAACCCCAGCGGGGGGGGATAAAAAATGAGCAGTTCTTC; CDR3aa: CASSEPQRGGIKNEQFF
abundance: many; v_gene: TRBV29-1; j_gene: TRBJ1-1; d_gene: TRBD1; CDR3nt: TGCAGCTTAGGGGGACAGAACCCTGAAGCTTTCTTT; CDR3aa: CSLGGQNPEAFF
abundance: many; v_gene: TRBV4-1; j_gene: TRBJ2-7; d_gene: TRBD2; CDR3nt: TGCGCCAGCAGCCACCCCGACGCCGGACTAGCGGGGGGATCCTACGAGCAGTACTTC; CDR3aa: CASSHPDAGLAGGSYEQYF
abundance: many; v_gene: TRBV20-1; j_gene: TRBJ2-1; d_gene: TRBD2; CDR3nt: TGCAGTGCTTTTAGGGCGGGGGGCAATGAGCAGTTCTTC; CDR3aa: CSAFRAGGNEQFF
abundance: NA; v_gene: TRBV6-5; j_gene: TRBJ1-1; d_gene: TRBD1; CDR3nt: TGTGCCACCGGACAGGGGGCGACTGAAGCTTTCTTT; CDR3aa: CATGQGATEAFF
abundance: NA; v_gene: TRBV19; j_gene: TRBJ2-1; d_gene: NA; CDR3nt: TGTGCCAGTAGTATTATCAATCTGAATGAGCAGTTCTTC; CDR3aa: CASSIINLNEQFF
abundance: many; v_gene: TRBV7-9; j_gene: TRBJ2-3; d_gene: NA; CDR3nt: TGTGCCAGCAGCTTAGGGCCGGGAAGCACAGATACGCAGTATTTT; CDR3aa: CASSLGPGSTDTQYF
abundance: NA; v_gene: TRBV19; j_gene: TRBJ2-5; d_gene: NA; CDR3nt: TGTGCCAGTAGTCCTAGGACCTACCAAGAGACCCAGTACTTC; CDR3aa: CASSPRTYQETQYF
abundance: NA; v_gene: TRBV20-1; j_gene: TRBJ2-1; d_gene: NA; CDR3nt: TGCAGTGCTAGAGATAAGGGACCCTCCTACAATGAGCAGTTCTTC; CDR3aa: CSARDKGPSYNEQFF
abundance: many; v_gene: TRBV5-1; j_gene: TRBJ2-7; d_gene: NA; CDR3nt: TGCGCCAGCAGCCCTGGATGGAACGGCGAGCAGTACTTC; CDR3aa: CASSPGWNGEQYF
abundance: NA; v_gene: TRBV7-2; j_gene: TRBJ2-3; d_gene: TRBD2; CDR3nt: TGTGCCAGCAGCTTGACTAGCGGGAGTAGGACAGATACGCAGTATTTT; CDR3aa: CASSLTSGSRTDTQYF
abundance: many; v_gene: TRBV5-1; j_gene: TRBJ2-3; d_gene: TRBD1; CDR3nt: TGCGCCAGCAGGCCGACAGGGCTTAGCACAGATACGCAGTATTTT; CDR3aa: CASRPTGLSTDTQYF
abundance: few; v_gene: TRBV5-1; j_gene: TRBJ1-2; d_gene: NA; CDR3nt: TGCGCCAGCAGCCGCGGGTCCACTAACTATGGCTACACCTTC; CDR3aa: CASSRGSTNYGYTF
abundance: many; v_gene: TRBV20-1; j_gene: TRBJ1-1; d_gene: TRBD1; CDR3nt: TGCAGTGCGCCGGGACAGGGGGACGGCAACACTGAAGCTTTCTTT; CDR3aa: CSAPGQGDGNTEAFF